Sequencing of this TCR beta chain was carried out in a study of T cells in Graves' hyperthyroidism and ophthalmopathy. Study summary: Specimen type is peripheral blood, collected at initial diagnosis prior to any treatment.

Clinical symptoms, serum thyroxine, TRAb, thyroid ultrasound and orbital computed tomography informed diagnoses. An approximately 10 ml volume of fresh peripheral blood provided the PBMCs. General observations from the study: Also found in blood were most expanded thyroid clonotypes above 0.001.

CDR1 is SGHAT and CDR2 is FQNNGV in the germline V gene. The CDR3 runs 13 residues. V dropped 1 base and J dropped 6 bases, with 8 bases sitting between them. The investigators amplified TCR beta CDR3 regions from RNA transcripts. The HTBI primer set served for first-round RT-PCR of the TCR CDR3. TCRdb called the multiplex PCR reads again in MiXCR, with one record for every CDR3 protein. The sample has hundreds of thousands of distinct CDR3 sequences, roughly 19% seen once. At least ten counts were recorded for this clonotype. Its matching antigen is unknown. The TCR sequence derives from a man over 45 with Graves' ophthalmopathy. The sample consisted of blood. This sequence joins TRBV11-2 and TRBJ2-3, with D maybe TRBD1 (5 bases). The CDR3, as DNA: TGTGCCAGCAGCTTAGTGACAGTGGATACGCAGTATTTT. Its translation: CASSLVTVDTQYF.